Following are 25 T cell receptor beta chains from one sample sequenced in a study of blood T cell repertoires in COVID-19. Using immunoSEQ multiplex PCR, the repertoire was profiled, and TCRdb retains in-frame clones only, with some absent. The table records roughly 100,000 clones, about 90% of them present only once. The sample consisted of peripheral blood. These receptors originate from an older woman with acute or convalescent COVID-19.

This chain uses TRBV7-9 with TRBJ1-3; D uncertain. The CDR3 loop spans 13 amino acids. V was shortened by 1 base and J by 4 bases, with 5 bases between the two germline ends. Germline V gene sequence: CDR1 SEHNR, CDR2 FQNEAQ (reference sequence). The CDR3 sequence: CASSLVAGNTIYF. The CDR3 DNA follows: TGTGCCAGCAGCTTAGTGGCAGGAAACACCATATATTTT.

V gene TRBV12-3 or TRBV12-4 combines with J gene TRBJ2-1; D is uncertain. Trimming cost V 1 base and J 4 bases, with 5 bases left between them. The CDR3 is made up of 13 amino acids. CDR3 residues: CASSLGRYNEQFF. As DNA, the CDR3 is TGTGCCAGCAGTTTAGGCAGATACAATGAGCAGTTCTTC.

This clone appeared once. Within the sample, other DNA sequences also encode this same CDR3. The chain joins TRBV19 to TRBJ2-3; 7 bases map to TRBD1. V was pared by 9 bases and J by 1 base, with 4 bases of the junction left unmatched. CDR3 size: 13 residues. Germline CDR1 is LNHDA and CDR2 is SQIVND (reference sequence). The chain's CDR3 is CASRDRGTDTQYF. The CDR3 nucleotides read TGTGCCAGCCGGGACAGAGGCACAGATACGCAGTATTTT. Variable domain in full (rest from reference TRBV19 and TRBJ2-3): DGGITQSPKYLFRKEGQNVTLSCEQNLNHDAMYWYRQDPGQGLRLIYYSQIVNDFQKGDIAEGYSVSREKKESFPLTVTSAQKNPTAFYLCASRDRGTDTQYFGPGTRLTVL.

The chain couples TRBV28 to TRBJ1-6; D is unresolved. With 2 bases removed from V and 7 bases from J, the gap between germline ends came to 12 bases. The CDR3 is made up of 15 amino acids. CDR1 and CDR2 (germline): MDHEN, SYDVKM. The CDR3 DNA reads TGTGCCAGCAGTTTAGCGGGCCAGTTCAATTCACCCCTCCACTTT. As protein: CASSLAGQFNSPLHF. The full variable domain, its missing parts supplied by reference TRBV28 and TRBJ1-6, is DVKVTQSSRYLVKRTGEKVFLECVQDMDHENMFWYRQDPGLGLRLIYFSYDVKMKEKGDIPEGYSVSREKKERFSLILESASTNQTSMYLCASSLAGQFNSPLHFGNGTRLTVT.

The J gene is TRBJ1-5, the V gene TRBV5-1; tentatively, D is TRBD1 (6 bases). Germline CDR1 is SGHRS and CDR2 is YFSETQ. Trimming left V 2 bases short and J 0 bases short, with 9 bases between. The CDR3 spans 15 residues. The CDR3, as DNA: TGCGCCAGCAGCTTAGAGGGACATAGCAATCAGCCCCAGCATTTT. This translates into CASSLEGHSNQPQHF.

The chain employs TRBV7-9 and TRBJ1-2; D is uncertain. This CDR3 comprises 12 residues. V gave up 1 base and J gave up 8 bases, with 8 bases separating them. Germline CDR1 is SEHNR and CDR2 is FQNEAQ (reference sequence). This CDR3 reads CASSLDQFGYTF. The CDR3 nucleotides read TGTGCCAGCAGCTTAGACCAGTTCGGCTACACCTTC.

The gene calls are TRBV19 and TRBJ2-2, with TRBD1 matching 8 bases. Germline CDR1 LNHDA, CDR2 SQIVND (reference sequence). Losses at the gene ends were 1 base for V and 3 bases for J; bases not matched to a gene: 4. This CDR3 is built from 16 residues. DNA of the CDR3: TGTGCCAGTAGTATAGTAGGACAGGGAGACACCGGGGAGCTGTTTTTT. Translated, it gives CASSIVGQGDTGELFF.

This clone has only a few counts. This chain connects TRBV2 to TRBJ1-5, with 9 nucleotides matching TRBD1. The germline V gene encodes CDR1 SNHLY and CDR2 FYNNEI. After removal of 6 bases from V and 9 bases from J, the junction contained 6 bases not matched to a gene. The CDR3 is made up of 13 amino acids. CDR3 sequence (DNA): TGTGCCAGCAGACAGGGGGCTGGGAGGCCCCAGCATTTT. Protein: CASRQGAGRPQHF.

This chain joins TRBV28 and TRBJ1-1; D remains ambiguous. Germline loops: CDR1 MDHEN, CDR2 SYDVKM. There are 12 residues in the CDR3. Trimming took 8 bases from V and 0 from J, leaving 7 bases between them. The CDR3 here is CASATVNTEAFF. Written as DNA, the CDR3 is TGTGCCAGCGCCACAGTGAACACTGAAGCTTTCTTT.

Written as DNA, the CDR3 is TGTGCCAGCTCACTGGGGAGCTCCTACGAGCAGTACTTC. Amino acid sequence: CASSLGSSYEQYF. The genes are TRBV18 and TRBJ2-7; D is perhaps TRBD2 (5 bases). Germline CDR1 reads KGHSH; CDR2 reads LQKENI. The CDR3 has 13 amino acids. The ends were cut back, 4 bases at V and 0 bases at J, with 7 bases in the middle.

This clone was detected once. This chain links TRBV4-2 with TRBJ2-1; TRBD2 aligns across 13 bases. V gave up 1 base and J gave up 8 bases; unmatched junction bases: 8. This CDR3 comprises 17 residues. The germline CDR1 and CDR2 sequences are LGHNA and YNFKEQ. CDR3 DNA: TGTGCCAGCAGCCAAGTCTTACTAGCGGGGGGGATCGATGAGCAGTTCTTC. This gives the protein CASSQVLLAGGIDEQFF.

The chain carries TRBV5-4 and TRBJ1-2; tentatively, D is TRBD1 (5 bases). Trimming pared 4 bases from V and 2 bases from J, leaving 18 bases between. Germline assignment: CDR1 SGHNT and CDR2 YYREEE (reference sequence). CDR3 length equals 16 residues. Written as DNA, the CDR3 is TGTGCCAGCAGCACCAATGGGGGGATCCAAAACTATGGCTACACCTTC. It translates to CASSTNGGIQNYGYTF.

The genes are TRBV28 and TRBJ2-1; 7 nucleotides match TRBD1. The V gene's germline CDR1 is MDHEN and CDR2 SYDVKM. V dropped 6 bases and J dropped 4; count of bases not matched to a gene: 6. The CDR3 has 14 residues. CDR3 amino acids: CASSPGQVYNEQFF. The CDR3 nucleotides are TGTGCCAGCAGCCCAGGACAGGTTTACAATGAGCAGTTCTTC.

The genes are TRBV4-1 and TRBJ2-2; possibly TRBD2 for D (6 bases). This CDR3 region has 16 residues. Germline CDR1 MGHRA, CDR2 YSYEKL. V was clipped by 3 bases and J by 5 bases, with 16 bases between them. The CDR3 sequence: CASSQGPGTRTGELFF. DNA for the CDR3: TGCGCCAGCAGCCAGGGCCCCGGGACTCGGACCGGGGAGCTGTTTTTT.

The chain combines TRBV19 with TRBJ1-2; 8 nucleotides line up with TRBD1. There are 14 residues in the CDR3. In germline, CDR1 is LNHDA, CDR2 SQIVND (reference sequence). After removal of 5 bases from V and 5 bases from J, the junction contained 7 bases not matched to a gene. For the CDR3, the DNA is TGTGCCAGTAGTCGGCAGGGGGCTTCATATGGCTACACCTTC. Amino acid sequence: CASSRQGASYGYTF.

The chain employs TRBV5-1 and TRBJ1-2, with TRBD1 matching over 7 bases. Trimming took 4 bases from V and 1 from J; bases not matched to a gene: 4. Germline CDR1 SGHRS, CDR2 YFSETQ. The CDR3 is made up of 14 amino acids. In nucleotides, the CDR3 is TGCGCCAGCAGCACAGGGGAGCTTAACTATGGCTACACCTTC. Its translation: CASSTGELNYGYTF.

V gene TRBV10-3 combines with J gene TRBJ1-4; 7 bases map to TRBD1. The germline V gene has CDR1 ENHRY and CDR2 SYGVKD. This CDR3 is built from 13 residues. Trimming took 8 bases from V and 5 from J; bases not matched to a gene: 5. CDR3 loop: CAIQGGTNEKLFF. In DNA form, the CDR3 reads TGTGCCATCCAAGGGGGCACAAATGAAAAACTGTTTTTT.

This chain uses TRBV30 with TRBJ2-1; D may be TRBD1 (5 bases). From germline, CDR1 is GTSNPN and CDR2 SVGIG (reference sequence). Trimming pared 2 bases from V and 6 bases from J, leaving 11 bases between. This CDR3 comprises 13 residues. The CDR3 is CAWSLMQGNEQFF. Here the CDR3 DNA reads TGTGCCTGGAGTTTAATGCAGGGCAATGAGCAGTTCTTC. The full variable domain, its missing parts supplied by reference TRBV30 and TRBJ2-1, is SQTIHQWPATLVQPVGSPLSLECTVEGTSNPNLYWYRQAAGRGLQLLFYSVGIGQISSEVPQNLSASRPQDRQFILSSKKLLLSDSGFYLCAWSLMQGNEQFFGPGTRLTVL.

DNA for the CDR3: TGTGCCAGCAGCTCCAGCCCCCCCCCGGGAGATACCCAGTTCTTC. Its translation: CASSSSPPPGDTQFF. V usage is TRBV9 and J usage is TRBJ2-1, with D perhaps matching TRBD2 (6 bases). Germline CDR1 reads SGDLS; CDR2 reads YYNGEE. CDR3 size: 15 residues. The V end was cut by 4 bases, the J end by 13 bases, with 24 bases between.

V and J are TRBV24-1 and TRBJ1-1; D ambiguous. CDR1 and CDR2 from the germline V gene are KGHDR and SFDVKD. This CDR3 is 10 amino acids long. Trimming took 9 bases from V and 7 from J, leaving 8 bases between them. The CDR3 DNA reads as TGTGCCACCGGAGGATGTGAAGCTTTCTTT. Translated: CATGGCEAFF.

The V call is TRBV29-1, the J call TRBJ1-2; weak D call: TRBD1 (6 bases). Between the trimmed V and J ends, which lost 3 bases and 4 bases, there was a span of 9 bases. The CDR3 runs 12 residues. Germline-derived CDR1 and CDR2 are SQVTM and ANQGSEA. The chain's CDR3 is CSVENRVYGYTF. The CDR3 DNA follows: TGCAGCGTTGAGAACAGGGTCTATGGCTACACCTTC.

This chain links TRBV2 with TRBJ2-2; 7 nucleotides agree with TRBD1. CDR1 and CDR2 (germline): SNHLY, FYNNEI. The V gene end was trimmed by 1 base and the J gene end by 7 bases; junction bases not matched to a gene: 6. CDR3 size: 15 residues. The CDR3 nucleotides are TGTGCCAGCAGTGAAGGAACAGGGGTGCACGGGGAGCTGTTTTTT. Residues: CASSEGTGVHGELFF.

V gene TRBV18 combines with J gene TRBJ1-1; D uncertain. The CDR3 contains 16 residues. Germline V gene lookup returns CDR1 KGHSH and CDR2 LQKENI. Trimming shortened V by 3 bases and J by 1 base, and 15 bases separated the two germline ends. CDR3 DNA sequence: TGTGCCAGCTCACCCTTCGCGGCCGTCGGGAACACTGAAGCTTTCTTT. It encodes CASSPFAAVGNTEAFF.

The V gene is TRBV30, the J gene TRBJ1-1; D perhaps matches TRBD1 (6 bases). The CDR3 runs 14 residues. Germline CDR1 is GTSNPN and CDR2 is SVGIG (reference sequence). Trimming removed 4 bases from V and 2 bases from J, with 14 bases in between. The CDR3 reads CAWKHYRDNTEAFF. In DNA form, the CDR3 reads TGTGCCTGGAAGCACTACAGGGATAACACTGAAGCTTTCTTT.

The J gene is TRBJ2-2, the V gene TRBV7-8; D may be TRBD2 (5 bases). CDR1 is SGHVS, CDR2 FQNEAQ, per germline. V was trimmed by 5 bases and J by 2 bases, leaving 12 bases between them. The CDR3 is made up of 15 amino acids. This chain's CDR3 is CASSPRLSNTGELFF. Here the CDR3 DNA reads TGTGCCAGCAGCCCGAGACTAAGCAACACCGGGGAGCTGTTTTTT.